Presented here are 31 T cell receptor beta chains from one specimen sequenced in a study of Ad26.COV2.S vaccination and SARS-CoV-2 variants (dated by TCRdb to about 2021). Libraries were prepared through the immunoSEQ multiplex PCR assay. TCRdb obtained this table from immuneACCESS and retained in-frame rearrangements with V and J assigned. These tables miss some clones; where compared with another copy, unresolved V genes account for less than half of the shortfall, and the remainder is unexplained. This sample is represented by around 320,000 clones; about 86% of them were singletons. The biggest ten clones account for under 2% of the sample. This specimen's treatment or condition label, interpreted: approximately 18 received Ad26.COV2.S at low or high dose, single or two shots; 5 received placebo; per-sample allocation not given. For vaccine and placebo recipients, the sequenced repertoires came from samples collected on day 63 after the first injection.

Specimen: peripheral blood, collected in a trial of Ad26.COV2.S vaccine versus placebo. All receptors derive from a person between 18 and 59 years old who received the Ad26.COV2.S COVID-19 vaccine or a placebo.

The chain joins TRBV5-1 to TRBJ1-1, with a weak D call TRBD1 (6 bases). V shed 4 bases and J shed 5 bases, with 15 bases lying between them. Germline loops: CDR1 SGHRS, CDR2 YFSETQ. CDR3 length: 14 residues. The CDR3 region is CASSPGGLITEAFF. The CDR3 DNA reads as TGCGCCAGCAGCCCGGGGGGCCTTATTACTGAAGCTTTCTTT.

This clone was found a few times. The chain has TRBV2 and TRBJ1-1; 7 nucleotides line up with TRBD1. The junction had 17 bases not matched to a gene; V was cut back by 6 bases and J by 1 base. Per germline, CDR1 SNHLY and CDR2 FYNNEI. This CDR3 is 18 amino acids long. The CDR3 DNA reads TGTGCCAGCAGGCCGGGGGGACAGTTCGCCTCCCCGAACACTGAAGCTTTCTTT. Translated, it gives CASRPGGQFASPNTEAFF.

In this sample, this clone turned up a few times. This chain connects TRBV5-1 to TRBJ2-2; no definite D call. This CDR3 region has 14 residues. CDR1 and CDR2 (germline): SGHRS, YFSETQ. Trimming took off 5 bases at V and 4 bases at J, with 12 bases between the two ends. The CDR3 DNA sequence: TGCGCCAGCAGTTCGACGGATCCCACCGGGGAGCTGTTTTTT. Protein sequence: CASSSTDPTGELFF. The whole variable domain, remainder taken from reference TRBV5-1 and TRBJ2-2, is KAGVTQTPRYLIKTRGQQVTLSCSPISGHRSVSWYQQTPGQGLQFLFEYFSETQRNKGNFPGRFSGRQFSNSRSEMNVSTLELGDSALYLCASSSTDPTGELFFGEGSRLTVL.

The V and J genes are TRBV3-1 (or the pseudogene TRBV3-2) and TRBJ1-1; TRBD1 aligns across 7 bases. V dropped 1 base and J dropped 7; count of bases not matched to a gene: 3. The CDR3 loop spans 13 amino acids. Germline V lookup: CDR1 LGHDT, CDR2 YNNKEL (reference sequence). The CDR3 reads CASSQGGGGEAFF. The CDR3 DNA reads as TGTGCCAGCAGCCAAGGAGGGGGCGGTGAAGCTTTCTTT.

This chain uses TRBV7-2 with TRBJ1-5, with a tentative D call TRBD1 (5 bases). Trimming took 6 bases from V and 0 from J, leaving 9 bases between them. The CDR3 runs 14 residues. The germline V gene encodes CDR1 SGHTA and CDR2 FQGNSA. The CDR3 loop is CASSQGNSNQPQHF. For the CDR3, the DNA is TGTGCCAGCAGTCAGGGAAATAGCAATCAGCCCCAGCATTTT.

This chain joins TRBV6-2 or TRBV6-3 and TRBJ1-2; the D is unclear. V was cut by 6 bases and J by 5 bases, with 22 bases left in between. This CDR3 contains 16 residues. Germline V lookup: CDR1 MNHEY, CDR2 SVGEGT. The CDR3 DNA reads TGTGCCAGCAGCCGGATTGGCGGAACAGAGAATTATGGCTACACCTTC. This encodes CASSRIGGTENYGYTF.

V usage is TRBV7-8 and J usage is TRBJ1-3; a possible D gene is TRBD1 (5 bases). The CDR3 runs to 17 residues. CDR1 is SGHVS, CDR2 FQNEAQ, per germline. V lost 5 bases to trimming and J lost 2 bases, with 19 bases between them. The CDR3: CASSVVATRATGNTIYF. CDR3 in DNA: TGTGCCAGCAGCGTGGTGGCCACCAGGGCGACTGGAAACACCATATATTTT.

This chain uses TRBV7-2 with TRBJ1-1, with D hard to call. Trimming took off 0 bases at V and 11 bases at J, with 10 bases between the two ends. This CDR3 is 12 amino acids long. The germline CDR1 and CDR2 sequences are SGHTA and FQGNSA. The CDR3 spells CASSLAPTRAFF. The CDR3 DNA sequence: TGTGCCAGCAGCTTAGCTCCGACCCGGGCTTTCTTT.

The rearrangement uses TRBV12-5 and TRBJ2-7; the D is unclear. CDR1 is LGHNT, CDR2 FRNRAP, per germline. CDR3 size: 12 residues. Trimming removed 6 bases from V and 2 bases from J, with 8 bases in between. CDR3 loop: CASGFSPYEQYF. The CDR3, as DNA: TGTGCTAGTGGATTCTCCCCCTACGAGCAGTACTTC.

This clone has just a few counts. The sample has other DNA sequences that encode this CDR3 too. The rearrangement uses TRBV12-3 or TRBV12-4 and TRBJ1-1; D unclear. This CDR3 comprises 13 residues. V shed 1 base and J shed 1 base, with 4 bases lying between them. The CDR3 DNA is TGTGCCAGCAGTTTAGGTCCGAACACTGAAGCTTTCTTT. Its protein is CASSLGPNTEAFF.

The chain couples TRBV29-1 to TRBJ2-5; possibly TRBD1 for D (5 bases). The CDR3 runs to 12 residues. The ends were cut back, 4 bases at V and 5 bases at J, with 11 bases in the middle. Germline values: CDR1 SQVTM, CDR2 ANQGSEA. DNA of the CDR3: TGCAGCGTTGGGGGCTCGAGGGAGACCCAGTACTTC. Its translation: CSVGGSRETQYF.

This rearrangement joins TRBV12-3 or TRBV12-4 to TRBJ1-1; D is undetermined. The CDR3 runs to 12 residues. Trimming left V 4 bases short and J 8 bases short, with 11 bases between. In DNA, the CDR3 is TGTGCCAGCAGTTCCACGTTTTTGGAAGCTTTCTTT. Translating it yields CASSSTFLEAFF.

This clone was picked up a small number of times. V and J are TRBV5-1 and TRBJ1-1; no clear D gene. V lost 5 bases to trimming and J lost 5 bases, with 22 bases between them. This CDR3 spans 16 amino acids. The V gene's germline CDR1 is SGHRS and CDR2 YFSETQ. The CDR3 sequence: CASSPLLGNSWTEAFF. Here the CDR3 DNA reads TGCGCCAGCAGTCCCCTTCTTGGGAACAGTTGGACTGAAGCTTTCTTT.

V gene TRBV4-3 combines with J gene TRBJ1-2; the D is unclear. The CDR3 is made up of 14 amino acids. The V gene lost 1 base and the J gene lost 4 bases, with 10 bases spanning the gap. The V gene's germline CDR1 is LGHNA and CDR2 YSLEER. In nucleotides, the CDR3 is TGCGCCAGCAGCCAAGCCCCACAGAGCTATGGCTACACCTTC. Protein: CASSQAPQSYGYTF.

This clone was counted between two and nine times. The chain couples TRBV18 to TRBJ2-7; 8 nucleotides match TRBD1. V lost 0 bases to trimming and J lost 6 bases; unmatched junction nucleotides: 7. This CDR3 is 15 amino acids long. CDR1 and CDR2 (germline): KGHSH, LQKENI. This CDR3 reads CASSPPTGVGGEQYF. In nucleotides, the CDR3 is TGTGCCAGCTCACCACCGACAGGGGTGGGCGGCGAGCAGTACTTC.

The chain couples TRBV5-5 to TRBJ2-6, with TRBD2 as a possible D gene (6 bases). The CDR3 loop spans 15 amino acids. V was pared by 2 bases and J by 0 bases, with 6 bases between. Looked up from germline, CDR1 is SGHKS and CDR2 is YYEKEE (reference sequence). Written as DNA, the CDR3 is TGTGCCAGCAGCTTCGGGGGCTCTGGGGCCAACGTCCTGACTTTC. Encoded protein: CASSFGGSGANVLTF. Looking up the rest from reference TRBV5-5 and TRBJ2-6 gives the full variable domain: DAGVTQSPTHLIKTRGQQVTLRCSPISGHKSVSWYQQVLGQGPQFIFQYYEKEERGRGNFPDRFSARQFPNYSSELNVNALLLGDSALYLCASSFGGSGANVLTFGAGSRLTVL.

V gene TRBV19 combines with J gene TRBJ2-1; 10 bases are a match to TRBD2. The trim removed 5 bases at V and 9 bases at J, leaving 13 bases unmatched. Germline V gene data show CDR1 as LNHDA and CDR2 as SQIVND (reference sequence). CDR3 length: 16 amino acids. In nucleotides, the CDR3 is TGTGCCAGTAGTTACTCTCCGGGACTAGCGAGACCTGAGCAGTTCTTC. This codes for CASSYSPGLARPEQFF.

This sequence joins TRBV10-3 and TRBJ1-5, with no clear D. The germline V and J ends were trimmed by 6 bases and 2 bases, with 8 bases remaining between them. Germline V gene data show CDR1 as ENHRY and CDR2 as SYGVKD. This CDR3 is built from 13 residues. For the CDR3, the DNA is TGTGCCATCAGGGTGGGCGGCAATCAGCCCCAGCATTTT. Its protein product is CAIRVGGNQPQHF.

The V gene is TRBV18, the J gene TRBJ2-5, with 8 bases lining up with TRBD1. The CDR3 is 17 residues long. CDR1 KGHSH and CDR2 LQKENI come from the germline V gene. The ends lost 0 bases at V and 2 bases at J; junction bases unmatched: 8. CDR3 DNA sequence: TGTGCCAGCTCACCACCGAGTGGCAGGGGGCGGCAAGAGACCCAGTACTTC. Protein: CASSPPSGRGRQETQYF.

This clone was counted a single time. The rearrangement links TRBV5-6 to TRBJ1-3, with unresolved D. The V gene's germline CDR1 is SGHDT and CDR2 YYEEEE. V lost 1 base and J 2 bases, leaving 16 bases between the germline ends. The CDR3 extends over 17 amino acids. CDR3 coding DNA: TGTGCCAGCAGCTTGAAGTCGGATCCACCCACTGGAAACACCATATATTTT. Its protein product is CASSLKSDPPTGNTIYF.

The chain couples TRBV18 to TRBJ2-6, with D perhaps being TRBD1 or TRBD2 (7 bases each). From germline, CDR1 is KGHSH and CDR2 LQKENI. The V gene lost 6 bases and the J gene lost 0 bases, with 18 bases spanning the gap. The CDR3 runs 18 residues. CDR3 bases: TGTGCCAGCTCCCCGCGACAGGGAGGGGTCTCTGGGGCCAACGTCCTGACTTTC. Encoded protein: CASSPRQGGVSGANVLTF.

The DNA for the CDR3 is TGCAGCGTTGTCGGGCAGGGGAAGTATGGCTACACCTTC. Amino acids: CSVVGQGKYGYTF. The rearrangement uses TRBV29-1 and TRBJ1-2, with D possibly TRBD1 on 6 matching bases. Germline CDR1 SQVTM, CDR2 ANQGSEA. Between the trimmed V and J ends, which lost 4 bases and 5 bases, there was a span of 14 bases. This CDR3 comprises 13 residues.

About this clone itself: Other DNA sequences within the sample encode an identical CDR3. This chain links TRBV3-1 (or the pseudogene TRBV3-2) with TRBJ2-7; D is uncertain. This CDR3 spans 12 amino acids. Deletions cut 0 bases from V and 4 bases from J, with 4 bases between. Per the germline V gene, CDR1 is LGHDT and CDR2 is YNNKEL (reference sequence). CDR3 nucleotides: TGTGCCAGCAGCCAAGATCGGTACGAGCAGTACTTC. Translating it yields CASSQDRYEQYF.

The gene calls are TRBV5-1 and TRBJ1-2, with unresolved D. The CDR3 spans 15 residues. CDR1 and CDR2 (germline): SGHRS, YFSETQ. V was pared by 2 bases and J by 4 bases, with 15 bases between. Here the CDR3 DNA reads TGCGCCAGCAGCTTAACCGGGTCCCCCGGCTATGGCTACACCTTC. Amino acids: CASSLTGSPGYGYTF.

The CDR3 DNA follows: TGTGCCAGTAGCGCCGGGGACAGGGGTGTCACTGAAGCTTTCTTT. This sequence encodes CASSAGDRGVTEAFF. J is TRBJ1-1 and V is TRBV19, with TRBD1 matching over 10 bases. Per the germline V gene, CDR1 is LNHDA and CDR2 is SQIVND (reference sequence). The J segment lost 4 bases and the V segment lost 6 bases, leaving 8 bases of the junction unmatched. This CDR3 contains 15 residues.

This chain links TRBV9 with TRBJ2-2; no reliable D call. The CDR3 has 14 amino acids. V was cut by 3 bases and J by 0 bases, with 6 bases left in between. CDR1 SGDLS and CDR2 YYNGEE come from the germline V gene. The CDR3 DNA reads TGTGCCAGCAGCGGCGTCGCGAACACCGGGGAGCTGTTTTTT. Its protein product is CASSGVANTGELFF.

The rearrangement links TRBV27 to TRBJ1-2, with D tentatively TRBD1 (5 bases). The CDR3 runs 12 residues. The germline V gene encodes CDR1 MNHEY and CDR2 SMNVEV (reference sequence). The V gene lost 6 bases and the J gene lost 7 bases, with 12 bases spanning the gap. The CDR3, as DNA: TGTGCCAGCAGCCGGGGGGTTGGTGGCTACACCTTC. It is translated as CASSRGVGGYTF.

The table lists this clone with a count of one. CDR3 region: CASSRGTGAVGSEQYF. The CDR3 region has the DNA TGTGCCAGCTCACGCGGGACAGGGGCTGTCGGTAGCGAGCAGTACTTC. This chain connects TRBV18 to TRBJ2-7; 10 positions match TRBD1. J lost 6 bases, V lost 4 bases, and 12 bases had no gene match. Germline CDR1 and CDR2: KGHSH and LQKENI. The CDR3 contains 16 residues. The whole variable domain, remainder taken from reference TRBV18 and TRBJ2-7, is NAGVMQNPRHLVRRRGQEARLRCSPMKGHSHVYWYRQLPEEGLKFMVYLQKENIIDESGMPKERFSAEFPKEGPSILRIQQVVRGDSAAYFCASSRGTGAVGSEQYFGPGTRLTVT.

This clone came up a few times. J is TRBJ2-4 and V is TRBV7-8; 8 positions agree with TRBD1. J was trimmed by 6 bases and V by 5 bases; bases with no gene match: 9. CDR3 length: 15 residues. CDR1 and CDR2 (germline): SGHVS, FQNEAQ. CDR3 residues: CASSHRRTGRNIQYF. In nucleotides, the CDR3 is TGTGCCAGCAGCCATCGTCGGACAGGGCGAAACATTCAGTACTTC.

A single count supports this clone. The chain recombines TRBV9 with TRBJ2-1; either TRBD1 or TRBD2 may supply D (7 bases each). This CDR3 has 16 residues. Between the trimmed V and J ends, which lost 3 bases and 4 bases, there was a span of 17 bases. Germline V gene sequence: CDR1 SGDLS, CDR2 YYNGEE. The CDR3 loop reads CASSALQGGGYNEQFF. The DNA for the CDR3 is TGTGCCAGCAGCGCACTCCAGGGGGGAGGGTACAATGAGCAGTTCTTC. Combining the CDR3 with reference TRBV9 and TRBJ2-1 gives the whole variable domain DSGVTQTPKHLITATGQRVTLRCSPRSGDLSVYWYQQSLDQGLQFLIQYYNGEERAKGNILERFSAQQFPDLHSELNLSSLELGDSALYFCASSALQGGGYNEQFFGPGTRLTVL.

The chain links TRBV19 to TRBJ1-5; 9 nucleotides line up with TRBD1. Unmatched junction bases numbered 8, after V lost 6 bases and J lost 8 bases. The CDR3 consists of 14 residues. The germline gives CDR1 LNHDA, CDR2 SQIVND (reference sequence). CDR3 region: CASRRTGEAKPQHF. The CDR3 nucleotides are TGTGCCAGTAGAAGGACAGGGGAGGCCAAGCCCCAGCATTTT.